Presented here are 22 T cell receptor beta chains from one specimen sequenced in a study of blood T cell repertoires in COVID-19. TCRdb's table, derived via immunoSEQ multiplex PCR, lists solely in-frame clones and lacks some. The sample has 140,000 to 150,000 clones, 70% to 90% seen once. Sequencing was carried out using PBMCs or T cells enriched from blood (not recorded which). All receptors derive from a woman between 40 and 55 years old who had recovered from COVID-19.

The gene calls are TRBV28 and TRBJ2-1, with 9 bases that match TRBD1. The ends lost 4 bases at V and 9 bases at J; junction bases unmatched: 7. This CDR3 region has 14 residues. Germline values: CDR1 MDHEN, CDR2 SYDVKM. The CDR3 nucleotides read TGTGCCAGCAGTTGGGACAGGGTTCAGCTTGAGCAGTTCTTC. It yields the protein CASSWDRVQLEQFF. Based on the CDR3 plus reference TRBV28 and TRBJ2-1, the full variable domain is DVKVTQSSRYLVKRTGEKVFLECVQDMDHENMFWYRQDPGLGLRLIYFSYDVKMKEKGDIPEGYSVSREKKERFSLILESASTNQTSMYLCASSWDRVQLEQFFGPGTRLTVL.

In regard to this clone: Germline and junction disagree at one end, which may indicate a read error. V is TRBV30 and J is TRBJ1-1; a weak D match, TRBD1 (6 bases). Per the germline V gene, CDR1 is GTSNPN and CDR2 is SVGIG (reference sequence). CDR3 length equals 15 residues. The CDR3 DNA reads as TGCCCCTTTGAGAGACAGGCTATTTTGAACACTGAAGCTTTCTTT. Amino acids: CPFERQAILNTEAFF. The entire variable domain, with the rest obtained from reference TRBV30 and TRBJ1-1, is as follows: SQTIHQWPATLVQPVGSPLSLECTVEGTSNPNLYWYRQAAGRGLQLLFYSVGIGQISSEVPQNLSASRPQDRQFILSSKKLLLSDSGFYLCPFERQAILNTEAFFGQGTRLTVV.

This chain uses TRBV7-9 with TRBJ2-6; D unresolved. Trimming left V 5 bases short and J 3 bases short, with 23 bases between. This CDR3 spans 19 amino acids. The germline CDR1 and CDR2 sequences are SEHNR and FQNEAQ (reference sequence). The CDR3 sequence is CASSLEYQAFKSGANVLTF. The CDR3 region has the DNA TGTGCCAGCAGCCTAGAGTATCAGGCATTCAAGAGTGGGGCCAACGTCCTGACTTTC.

This sequence joins TRBV6-2 or TRBV6-3 and TRBJ2-2, with 7 bases identical to TRBD2. In germline, CDR1 is MNHEY, CDR2 SVGEGT. The CDR3 extends over 15 amino acids. The trim removed 2 bases at V and 4 bases at J, leaving 4 bases unmatched. CDR3 in amino acids: CASSYRSGVTGELFF. CDR3 coding DNA: TGTGCCAGCAGTTACAGAAGCGGGGTCACCGGGGAGCTGTTTTTT.

The rearrangement joins TRBV6-5 to TRBJ1-1, with 8 bases aligning to TRBD1. The ends lost 4 bases at V and 5 bases at J; junction bases unmatched: 6. Per germline, CDR1 MNHEY and CDR2 SVGAGI. The CDR3 sequence is 14 residues long. CDR3 bases: TGTGCCAGCAGTTTCGGACAGGGCGGGACTGAAGCTTTCTTT. Translation: CASSFGQGGTEAFF.

The chain uses TRBV20-1 and TRBJ1-2, with D unresolved. This CDR3 has 14 amino acids. The germline V gene has CDR1 DFQATT and CDR2 SNEGSKA (reference sequence). The V gene lost 3 bases and the J gene lost 0 bases, with 11 bases spanning the gap. The CDR3 nucleotides are TGCAGTGCTAGTCTCTTCGGGACTAACTATGGCTACACCTTC. Translated, it gives CSASLFGTNYGYTF.

The chain links TRBV7-2 to TRBJ2-5; 8 bases are shared with TRBD2. Germline assignment: CDR1 SGHTA and CDR2 FQGNSA. The V gene end was trimmed by 5 bases and the J gene end by 4 bases; junction bases not matched to a gene: 9. This CDR3 comprises 15 residues. The CDR3 reads CASSPQGGGPETQYF. The CDR3 bases are TGTGCCAGCAGCCCGCAGGGCGGGGGGCCAGAGACCCAGTACTTC.

V gene TRBV5-1 combines with J gene TRBJ2-6; D might be TRBD2 (5 bases). The CDR3 has 13 residues. Germline CDR1 is SGHRS and CDR2 is YFSETQ. Trimming removed 4 bases from V and 7 bases from J, with 9 bases in between. CDR3 sequence: CASSREIANVLTF. The CDR3 DNA follows: TGCGCCAGCAGCAGGGAGATAGCCAACGTCCTGACTTTC. Together with reference TRBV5-1 and TRBJ2-6, the CDR3 gives the full variable domain: KAGVTQTPRYLIKTRGQQVTLSCSPISGHRSVSWYQQTPGQGLQFLFEYFSETQRNKGNFPGRFSGRQFSNSRSEMNVSTLELGDSALYLCASSREIANVLTFGAGSRLTVL.

In its sample, this clone was seen a few times. CDR3 loop: CASSPREGRLNEQFF. The CDR3 DNA reads as TGTGCCAGCAGCCCGCGGGAGGGCCGGTTAAATGAGCAGTTCTTC. This chain connects TRBV3-1 (or the pseudogene TRBV3-2) to TRBJ2-1, with 9 bases matching TRBD2. Unmatched junction bases numbered 8, after V lost 4 bases and J lost 7 bases. Germline V lookup: CDR1 LGHDT, CDR2 YNNKEL (reference sequence). This CDR3 is 15 amino acids long.

This clone was detected once. The chain combines TRBV24-1 with TRBJ2-1; the D gene is possibly TRBD1 (6 bases). This CDR3 has 12 residues. Germline CDR1 and CDR2: KGHDR and SFDVKD. The germline V and J ends were trimmed by 3 bases and 8 bases, with 7 bases remaining between them. The CDR3 nucleotides read TGTGCCACCAGTGATACAGGGTATGAGCAGTTCTTC. Its translation: CATSDTGYEQFF.

This chain uses TRBV6-5 with TRBJ1-2, with a possible D match to TRBD1 (6 bases). CDR3 length: 16 amino acids. Between the trimmed V and J ends, which lost 0 bases and 1 base, there was a span of 12 bases. CDR1 and CDR2 from the germline V gene are MNHEY and SVGAGI. CDR3 sequence (DNA): TGTGCCAGCAGTTACTCGTGGGGGCGCGGTAACTATGGCTACACCTTC. It translates to CASSYSWGRGNYGYTF.

DNA of the CDR3: TGCGCCAGCAGCTTGGGCCAGTCCCCCAATCAGCCCCAGCATTTT. This encodes CASSLGQSPNQPQHF. This chain connects TRBV5-1 to TRBJ1-5; D not resolved. The germline gives CDR1 SGHRS, CDR2 YFSETQ. CDR3 length equals 15 residues. The V end was cut by 0 bases, the J end by 3 bases, with 10 bases between.

This clone was detected a few times. The gene calls are TRBV2 and TRBJ1-5, with D perhaps TRBD1 (5 bases). The V end lost 4 bases, the J end lost 4 bases, and 8 bases lay between the germline ends. The CDR3 has 13 amino acids. Germline lookup yields CDR1 SNHLY and CDR2 FYNNEI. CDR3 coding DNA: TGTGCCAGCAGTGCATCAGGGAATCAGCCCCAGCATTTT. The encoded protein is CASSASGNQPQHF.

V and J are TRBV27 and TRBJ2-1, with D possibly TRBD2 on 5 matching bases. V lost 2 bases, J lost 7 bases, and 9 bases lay in between. The CDR3 extends over 13 amino acids. CDR1 is MNHEY and CDR2 is SMNVEV in the germline V gene (reference sequence). CDR3 nucleotide sequence: TGTGCCAGCAGTTTAGGGCGGACTAATGAGCAGTTCTTC. It specifies CASSLGRTNEQFF.

A single count supports this clone. The V gene is TRBV4-1, the J gene TRBJ1-6; TRBD1 might be the D (5 bases). V shed 4 bases and J shed 8 bases, with 18 bases lying between them. Germline values: CDR1 MGHRA, CDR2 YSYEKL. The CDR3 runs to 16 residues. The CDR3 nucleotides are TGCGCCAGCAGCCTACGCGCGGGGGGGGGAGATTCACCCCTCCACTTT. The encoded protein is CASSLRAGGGDSPLHF.

The rearrangement joins TRBV10-3 to TRBJ1-4; possibly TRBD1 for D (6 bases). Germline CDR1 and CDR2: ENHRY and SYGVKD. This CDR3 is built from 15 residues. V gave up 10 bases and J gave up 6 bases, with 21 bases separating them. In DNA, the CDR3 is TGTGCCACTTCCCTGAGAGGGACAATGGATGAAAAACTGTTTTTT. As protein: CATSLRGTMDEKLFF.

This clone was recorded many times. The same CDR3 arises from other DNA sequences in this sample as well. This rearrangement joins TRBV12-3 or TRBV12-4 to TRBJ1-1; D is perhaps TRBD1 (5 bases). CDR3 size: 13 residues. Trimming pared 2 bases from V and 3 bases from J, leaving 7 bases between. In nucleotides, the CDR3 is TGTGCCAGCAGTTTAAAAGGGGACACTGAAGCTTTCTTT. Encoded protein: CASSLKGDTEAFF.

This clone was seen only once. The chain uses TRBV4-1 and TRBJ1-5; 9 nucleotides line up with TRBD1. The CDR3 extends over 15 amino acids. With 5 bases clipped from V and 4 bases from J, the junction kept 6 bases outside the gene matches. Germline CDR1 reads MGHRA; CDR2 reads YSYEKL. The CDR3 loop is CASSEQGQGNQPQHF. The CDR3 DNA sequence: TGCGCCAGCAGCGAGCAGGGACAGGGAAATCAGCCCCAGCATTTT.

The chain has TRBV7-9 and TRBJ2-5; 11 bases align to TRBD1. This CDR3 contains 16 residues. V lost 4 bases to trimming and J lost 5 bases; unmatched junction nucleotides: 9. Germline values: CDR1 SEHNR, CDR2 FQNEAQ (reference sequence). Written as DNA, the CDR3 is TGTGCCAGCAGCTGGACCGGGACAGGGGGTTCGGAGACCCAGTACTTC. Translation: CASSWTGTGGSETQYF.

The DNA for the CDR3 is TGTGCCAGCAGCTTGGGCTTTTACGGCTACACCTTC. As protein: CASSLGFYGYTF. The rearrangement uses TRBV7-8 and TRBJ1-2; D gene ambiguous. V lost 3 bases to trimming and J lost 8 bases, with 10 bases between them. Germline loops: CDR1 SGHVS, CDR2 FQNEAQ. The CDR3 runs to 12 residues.

CDR3 bases: TGTGCCACCAGCAGAGAGACCGCTACAGGGGAGACCCAGTACTTC. Its translation is CATSRETATGETQYF. The rearrangement uses TRBV15 and TRBJ2-5, with D possibly matching TRBD1 (6 bases). Germline CDR1 LNHNV, CDR2 YYDKDF (reference sequence). V shed 0 bases and J shed 5 bases, with 13 bases lying between them. The CDR3 is 15 amino acids.

This chain joins TRBV28 and TRBJ2-3; TRBD2 might be the D (6 bases). Between the trimmed V and J ends, which lost 5 bases and 7 bases, there was a span of 31 bases. Germline V gene sequence: CDR1 MDHEN, CDR2 SYDVKM. This CDR3 is built from 19 residues. CDR3 nucleotides: TGTGCCAGCAGTCAACCCCGACTGACGGGAGTGAACCCTCCTCATACGCAGTATTTT. It translates to CASSQPRLTGVNPPHTQYF.